What follows are 10 T cell receptor beta chains derived from one specimen sequenced in a study of blood T cell repertoires in COVID-19. The repertoire was sequenced with immunoSEQ multiplex PCR; TCRdb's copy has only in-frame clones and lacks some. Here the sample spans about 180,000 clones, approximately 85% being singletons. Sequences were obtained from peripheral blood. The receptors derive from a human donor with active or convalescent COVID-19. The donor label of this sample is uncertain.

The chain joins TRBV5-6 to TRBJ1-2; no reliable D call. The CDR3 spans 15 residues. V lost 1 base, J lost 7 bases, and 17 bases lay in between. Germline V gives CDR1 SGHDT, CDR2 YYEEEE. The CDR3 sequence: CASSLLEMRSLGYTF. The CDR3 nucleotides are TGTGCCAGCAGCTTGCTGGAGATGAGGAGCCTTGGCTACACCTTC.

This clone appeared a single time. This rearrangement joins TRBV6-5 to TRBJ1-6; no clear D gene. V was cut by 7 bases and J by 8 bases, with 15 bases left in between. From germline, CDR1 is MNHEY and CDR2 SVGAGI. There are 14 residues in the CDR3. The CDR3 bases are TGTGCCAGCACCCTTTCTAGGCTCGATTCACCCCTCCACTTT. This codes for CASTLSRLDSPLHF.

CDR3 bases: TGTGCCAGCAGCCCGGCGCTGACAGGGGTGGGTGGCTACACCTTC. Amino acid sequence: CASSPALTGVGGYTF. The chain couples TRBV7-2 to TRBJ1-2, with TRBD1 matching over 8 bases. Germline V gene data show CDR1 as SGHTA and CDR2 as FQGNSA. The CDR3 runs to 15 residues. Trimming at V came to 5 bases and at J to 7 bases, leaving 12 bases not matched to a gene. The variable domain in full, with the rest retrieved from reference TRBV7-2 and TRBJ1-2, is GAGVSQSPSNKVTEKGKDVELRCDPISGHTALYWYRQSLGQGLEFLIYFQGNSAPDKSGLPSDRFSAERTGGSVSTLTIQRTQQEDSAVYLCASSPALTGVGGYTFGSGTRLTVV.

This clone was seen more than once but under ten times. V usage is TRBV6-4 and J usage is TRBJ2-2; D is perhaps TRBD1 (6 bases). The V gene lost 1 base and the J gene lost 1 base, with 10 bases spanning the gap. Germline lookup yields CDR1 MRHNA and CDR2 SNTAGT. There are 16 residues in the CDR3. The chain's CDR3 is CASSDFKQGNTGELFF. The CDR3 DNA reads TGTGCCAGCAGTGACTTCAAACAGGGGAACACCGGGGAGCTGTTTTTT.

J is TRBJ1-6 and V is TRBV4-2, with D perhaps TRBD1 (5 bases). Trimming removed 4 bases at V and 4 bases at J, with 14 bases between. The CDR3 contains 16 residues. Per the germline V gene, CDR1 is LGHNA and CDR2 is YNFKEQ. The DNA for the CDR3 is TGTGCCAGCAGCCCCTTCCCGGACAATTATAATTCACCCCTCCACTTT. Its translation is CASSPFPDNYNSPLHF.

The chain has TRBV9 and TRBJ2-3; 7 nucleotides align to TRBD2. CDR1 SGDLS and CDR2 YYNGEE come from the germline V gene. The CDR3 spans 14 residues. The V gene end was trimmed by 7 bases and the J gene end by 0 bases; junction bases not matched to a gene: 5. CDR3 in amino acids: CASGLGASTDTQYF. CDR3 bases: TGTGCCAGCGGACTAGGGGCGAGCACAGATACGCAGTATTTT.

The J gene is TRBJ2-5, the V gene TRBV2; 7 bases line up with TRBD1. After removal of 0 bases from V and 1 base from J, the junction contained 2 bases not matched to a gene. Germline loops: CDR1 SNHLY, CDR2 FYNNEI. The CDR3 has 15 residues. The CDR3 reads CASSEARGSQETQYF. The CDR3 nucleotides read TGTGCCAGCAGTGAAGCCAGGGGGAGCCAAGAGACCCAGTACTTC.

This chain joins TRBV19 and TRBJ1-5; 7 bases are shared with TRBD1. The trim removed 3 bases at V and 13 bases at J, leaving 9 bases unmatched. This CDR3 comprises 13 residues. Germline CDR1 LNHDA, CDR2 SQIVND (reference sequence). CDR3 bases: TGTGCCAGTAGTATGGGGGCGACAGGGTCTCAGCATTTT. It yields the protein CASSMGATGSQHF.

This clone showed up just a few times. The chain uses TRBV7-3 and TRBJ1-6; TRBD1 might be the D (5 bases). The germline V and J ends were trimmed by 5 bases and 6 bases, with 11 bases remaining between them. This CDR3 has 14 amino acids. In germline, CDR1 is SGHTA, CDR2 FQGTGA. CDR3 in DNA: TGTGCCAGCAGCCACGGGGGTCTTAATTCACCCCTCCACTTT. It is translated as CASSHGGLNSPLHF.

The chain is built from TRBV19 and TRBJ1-2; 7 bases fit TRBD1. The junction had 7 bases not matched to a gene; V was cut back by 9 bases and J by 3 bases. CDR3 size: 13 residues. In germline, CDR1 is LNHDA, CDR2 SQIVND (reference sequence). CDR3 in amino acids: CASQVTGDYGYTF. The DNA for the CDR3 is TGTGCCAGCCAAGTTACAGGGGACTATGGCTACACCTTC.